This passage covers 22 T cell receptor beta chains from one sample sequenced in a study of T cell repertoires in ileal Crohn's disease. The data were produced by immunoSEQ multiplex PCR, yet TCRdb's version contains in-frame clones alone and is incomplete. The sample yields 6,000 to 8,000 clones, around 80% seen once. The specimen sequenced was ileal tissue. Source of these receptors: an adult with Crohn's disease.

This rearrangement joins TRBV7-9 to TRBJ1-1; D remains ambiguous. This CDR3 spans 14 amino acids. Germline CDR1 and CDR2: SEHNR and FQNEAQ (reference sequence). V was pared by 2 bases and J by 2 bases, with 9 bases between. The CDR3 is CASSLSRENTEAFF. The CDR3 region has the DNA TGTGCCAGCAGCTTATCGAGGGAAAACACTGAAGCTTTCTTT.

This chain links TRBV5-1 with TRBJ2-3; D remains unclear. The CDR3 totals 14 residues. V was cut by 2 bases and J by 0 bases, with 7 bases left in between. CDR1 is SGHRS and CDR2 is YFSETQ in the germline V gene. This chain's CDR3 is CASSLTRSTDTQYF. In nucleotides, the CDR3 is TGCGCCAGCAGCTTAACCCGGAGCACAGATACGCAGTATTTT. The whole variable domain, remainder taken from reference TRBV5-1 and TRBJ2-3, is KAGVTQTPRYLIKTRGQQVTLSCSPISGHRSVSWYQQTPGQGLQFLFEYFSETQRNKGNFPGRFSGRQFSNSRSEMNVSTLELGDSALYLCASSLTRSTDTQYFGPGTRLTVL.

The V call is TRBV18, the J call TRBJ2-5; 14 bases map to TRBD2. CDR3 size: 16 residues. After removal of 1 base from V and 9 bases from J, the junction contained 7 bases not matched to a gene. Looked up from germline, CDR1 is KGHSH and CDR2 is LQKENI. The CDR3 sequence: CASSPREGLAGVAQYF. CDR3 in DNA: TGTGCCAGCTCACCACGGGAGGGACTAGCGGGAGTGGCCCAGTACTTC.

This clone was found once. V usage is TRBV2 and J usage is TRBJ2-1, with 10 bases lining up with TRBD2. The CDR3 sequence is 14 residues long. CDR1 SNHLY and CDR2 FYNNEI come from the germline V gene. J gave up 2 bases and V 11 bases, and 6 bases lay outside the gene matches. This chain's CDR3 is CAGKRGGTYNEQFF. CDR3 DNA: TGTGCCGGGAAGCGGGGGGGGACCTACAATGAGCAGTTCTTC.

The rearrangement uses TRBV6-5 and TRBJ2-1, with TRBD2 identical over 13 bases. Germline V CDR1 and CDR2: MNHEY, SVGAGI. Trimming took 5 bases from V and 9 from J; bases not matched to a gene: 7. The CDR3 totals 15 residues. DNA of the CDR3: TGTGCCAGCAGTGGCCGGACTAGCGGGGGTTCTGAGCAGTTCTTC. It specifies CASSGRTSGGSEQFF.

This sequence joins TRBV7-3 and TRBJ2-7, with 7 positions matching TRBD1. J lost 3 bases, V lost 4 bases, and 12 bases had no gene match. The length of the CDR3 is 16 residues. Germline CDR1 and CDR2: SGHTA and FQGTGA. CDR3 in amino acids: CASSYAAGTEGYEQYF. Here the CDR3 DNA reads TGTGCCAGCAGCTATGCCGCCGGGACAGAAGGCTACGAGCAGTACTTC.

This clone was seen more than once but under ten times. The chain has TRBV29-1 and TRBJ1-2; maybe TRBD1 (5 bases). Germline V gene sequence: CDR1 SQVTM, CDR2 ANQGSEA. The V end was cut by 4 bases, the J end by 4 bases, with 10 bases between. The CDR3 has 12 amino acids. The CDR3 bases are TGCAGCGTTGTCACAGGCCCCTATGGCTACACCTTC. This sequence encodes CSVVTGPYGYTF.

The V call is TRBV7-8, the J call TRBJ2-1; TRBD2 matches at 9 bases. The V gene's germline CDR1 is SGHVS and CDR2 FQNEAQ. The CDR3 has 15 amino acids. With V trimmed by 3 bases and J by 10 bases, 10 bases remained unmatched. CDR3 amino acids: CASSLGTSYGVEQFF. CDR3 sequence (DNA): TGTGCCAGCAGCTTGGGGACTAGCTACGGGGTGGAGCAGTTCTTC.

This clone was detected once. The genes are TRBV6-1 and TRBJ1-2, with a possible D match to TRBD1 (5 bases). The V gene's germline CDR1 is MNHNS and CDR2 SASEGT. The length of the CDR3 is 13 residues. V was trimmed by 4 bases and J by 3 bases, leaving 9 bases between them. CDR3 residues: CASSGGGDYGYTF. The CDR3 region has the DNA TGTGCCAGCAGTGGGGGAGGGGACTATGGCTACACCTTC.

The rearrangement joins TRBV10-1 to TRBJ2-1, with 11 positions matching TRBD2. Germline CDR1 and CDR2: WNHNN and SYGVQD (reference sequence). This CDR3 is built from 18 residues. The trim removed 7 bases at V and 9 bases at J, leaving 20 bases unmatched. The CDR3 protein is CASTWTGYALAGACEQFF. In DNA, the CDR3 is TGCGCCAGCACCTGGACAGGGTACGCACTAGCGGGGGCGTGTGAGCAGTTCTTC.

The rearrangement joins TRBV7-3 to TRBJ2-5; a possible D gene is TRBD2 (7 bases). The CDR3 has 14 amino acids. CDR1 SGHTA and CDR2 FQGTGA come from the germline V gene. With 1 base removed from V and 5 bases from J, the gap between germline ends came to 11 bases. CDR3 protein: CASSLNGGLETQYF. In DNA form, the CDR3 reads TGTGCCAGCAGCTTAAACGGGGGGCTTGAGACCCAGTACTTC.

The J gene is TRBJ2-7, the V gene TRBV7-2; 8 bases are shared with TRBD2. This CDR3 is 16 amino acids long. V was pared by 1 base and J by 3 bases, with 8 bases of the junction left unmatched. CDR1 is SGHTA, CDR2 FQGNSA, per germline. The CDR3 sequence is CASSLGYAGGIYEQYF. The CDR3 DNA follows: TGTGCCAGCAGCTTAGGGTATGCGGGAGGTATCTACGAGCAGTACTTC.

This chain links TRBV5-1 with TRBJ2-2, with D possibly being TRBD2 (7 bases). CDR1 and CDR2 from the germline V gene are SGHRS and YFSETQ. This CDR3 contains 16 residues. V was trimmed by 6 bases and J by 4 bases, leaving 19 bases between them. CDR3 coding DNA: TGCGCCAGCACCCTGGGGACCGGGGGGCTCACCGGGGAGCTGTTTTTT. The encoded protein is CASTLGTGGLTGELFF.

This clone turned up a few times. The chain combines TRBV27 with TRBJ1-1; D unclear. V was cut by 2 bases and J by 0 bases, with 13 bases left in between. This CDR3 has 16 amino acids. CDR1 and CDR2 from the germline V gene are MNHEY and SMNVEV (reference sequence). CDR3 amino acids: CASSLEAATLNTEAFF. In DNA, the CDR3 is TGTGCCAGCAGTTTAGAGGCAGCCACTTTGAACACTGAAGCTTTCTTT.

This chain connects TRBV10-1 to TRBJ2-7; TRBD2 agrees at 11 bases. Germline loops: CDR1 WNHNN, CDR2 SYGVQD (reference sequence). The CDR3 consists of 15 residues. The V gene end was trimmed by 5 bases and the J gene end by 3 bases; junction bases not matched to a gene: 6. Written as DNA, the CDR3 is TGCGCCAGCAGTACTCGAACTAGCGGGAGCTACGAGCAGTACTTC. Translation: CASSTRTSGSYEQYF.

This chain joins TRBV7-9 and TRBJ1-2; 7 bases line up with TRBD1. The V segment lost 0 bases and the J segment 3 bases; nucleotides outside the gene matches: 4. The CDR3 is 15 residues long. Germline V gene sequence: CDR1 SEHNR, CDR2 FQNEAQ (reference sequence). The CDR3 bases are TGTGCCAGCAGCTTAGCTCAGGGGGACTACTATGGCTACACCTTC. Translating gives CASSLAQGDYYGYTF. Full variable domain (rest looked up from reference TRBV7-9 and TRBJ1-2): DTGVSQNPRHKITKRGQNVTFRCDPISEHNRLYWYRQTLGQGPEFLTYFQNEAQLEKSRLLSDRFSAERPKGSFSTLEIQRTEQGDSAMYLCASSLAQGDYYGYTFGSGTRLTVV.

The CDR3 nucleotides are TGTGCCAGTAGCTCCTTAGCGGATACGCAGTATTTT. This gives the protein CASSSLADTQYF. This chain joins TRBV19 and TRBJ2-3, with TRBD2 as a possible D gene (5 bases). Trimming left V 6 bases short and J 6 bases short, with 10 bases between. The CDR3 consists of 12 residues. CDR1 LNHDA and CDR2 SQIVND come from the germline V gene (reference sequence).

The chain uses TRBV7-3 and TRBJ2-1; the match to TRBD1 covers 9 bases. The CDR3 is 13 amino acids. V lost 10 bases, J lost 6 bases, and 7 bases stayed unmatched. Germline V gene data show CDR1 as SGHTA and CDR2 as FQGTGA. The CDR3 nucleotides are TGTGCCACCGGACAGGGGATGGGCAATGAGCAGTTCTTC. This codes for CATGQGMGNEQFF.

CDR3 sequence: CASRGLAGVGYNEQFF. In DNA form, the CDR3 reads TGTGCCAGCAGGGGACTAGCGGGAGTGGGGTACAATGAGCAGTTCTTC. The chain has TRBV27 and TRBJ2-1; 14 bases are shared with TRBD2. The germline CDR1 and CDR2 sequences are MNHEY and SMNVEV (reference sequence). Unmatched junction bases numbered 5, after V lost 6 bases and J lost 4 bases. The CDR3 length is 16 residues.

This sequence joins TRBV5-6 and TRBJ1-1; D is undetermined. The germline CDR1 and CDR2 sequences are SGHDT and YYEEEE. Trimming left V 6 bases short and J 7 bases short, with 10 bases between. The CDR3 extends over 11 amino acids. CDR3 DNA: TGTGCCAGCATTTTGCGGGATGAAGCTTTCTTT. Translated: CASILRDEAFF.

The chain combines TRBV5-1 with TRBJ2-7; a weak D match, TRBD2 (6 bases). The germline V gene has CDR1 SGHRS and CDR2 YFSETQ. The V end lost 1 base, the J end lost 6 bases, and 14 bases lay between the germline ends. This CDR3 comprises 14 residues. CDR3 nucleotide sequence: TGCGCCAGCAGCTTGAATCCGGGAGTGGGCGAGCAGTACTTC. Protein product: CASSLNPGVGEQYF. Filled out from reference TRBV5-1 and TRBJ2-7, the complete variable domain reads KAGVTQTPRYLIKTRGQQVTLSCSPISGHRSVSWYQQTPGQGLQFLFEYFSETQRNKGNFPGRFSGRQFSNSRSEMNVSTLELGDSALYLCASSLNPGVGEQYFGPGTRLTVT.

The count of this clone is one. The chain employs TRBV10-2 and TRBJ2-3; TRBD1 is a possible D gene (5 bases). The CDR3 sequence is 12 residues long. Trimming left V 7 bases short and J 2 bases short, with 7 bases between. From germline, CDR1 is WSHSY and CDR2 SAAADI. The CDR3 region is CASIGHTDTQYF. The DNA for the CDR3 is TGCGCCAGCATTGGACACACAGATACGCAGTATTTT.